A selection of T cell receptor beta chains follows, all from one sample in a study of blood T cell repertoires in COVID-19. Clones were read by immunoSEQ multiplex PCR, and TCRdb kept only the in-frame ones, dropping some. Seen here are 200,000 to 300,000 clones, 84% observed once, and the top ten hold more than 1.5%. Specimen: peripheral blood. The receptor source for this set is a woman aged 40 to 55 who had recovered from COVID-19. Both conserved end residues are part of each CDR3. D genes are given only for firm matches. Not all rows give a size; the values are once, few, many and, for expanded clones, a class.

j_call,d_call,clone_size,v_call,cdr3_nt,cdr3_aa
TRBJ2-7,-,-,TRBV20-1,TGCAGTGCTAGTCCAAGGGACGACAGGAGCGGCGGATTGACCTACGAGCAGTACTTC,CSASPRDDRSGGLTYEQYF
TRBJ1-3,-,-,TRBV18,TGTGCCAGCACCCGGGAGAGCTCTGGAAACACCATATATTTT,CASTRESSGNTIYF
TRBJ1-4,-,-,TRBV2,TGTGCCAGCAGCCCCCTGGGGCATAAAAATGAAAAACTGTTTTTT,CASSPLGHKNEKLFF
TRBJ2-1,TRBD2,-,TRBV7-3,TGTGCCAGCAGCTTAAGCGGGGGGGCCGAGTGGGAGCAGTTCTTC,CASSLSGGAEWEQFF
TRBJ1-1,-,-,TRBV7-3,TGTGCCAGCAGCCCAGGGGCGCGAAGCACTGAAGCTTTCTTT,CASSPGARSTEAFF
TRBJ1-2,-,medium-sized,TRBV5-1,TGCGCCAGTAGGAACCAGGGGCACGGGAACTATGGCTACACCTTC,CASRNQGHGNYGYTF
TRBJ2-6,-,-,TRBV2,TGTGCCAGCAGTGACAGGGCTGGGGCCAACGTCCTGACTTTC,CASSDRAGANVLTF
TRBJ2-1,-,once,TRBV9,TGTGCCAGCAGCGCAACCGGGGAGCAGTTCTTC,CASSATGEQFF
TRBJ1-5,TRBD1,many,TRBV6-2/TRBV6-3,TGTGCCAGCAGTTCCCAAGCATTGACAGGGCCTATGGGTCAGCCCCAGCATTTT,CASSSQALTGPMGQPQHF
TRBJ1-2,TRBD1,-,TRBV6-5,TGTGCCAGCAGTTACCTTCCGGGGACAGGGAGATATGGCTACACCTTC,CASSYLPGTGRYGYTF
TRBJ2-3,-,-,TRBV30,TGTGCCTGGAGCTTAGGGGGGGGCACAGATACGCAGTATTTT,CAWSLGGGTDTQYF
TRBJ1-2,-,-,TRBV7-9,TGTGCCAGCAGCTTGCGGGTCTATGGCTACACCTTC,CASSLRVYGYTF
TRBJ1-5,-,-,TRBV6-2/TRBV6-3,TGTGCCAGCAGTTGGGCAGCATATAGCAATCAGCCCCAGCATTTT,CASSWAAYSNQPQHF
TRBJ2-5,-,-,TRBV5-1,TGCGCCAGCAGGGCGGGGACCCTAGGAGAGACCCAGTACTTC,CASRAGTLGETQYF
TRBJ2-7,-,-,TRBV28,TGTGCCAGCAGTCCACCAGAAATCTCCTACGAGCAGTACTTC,CASSPPEISYEQYF
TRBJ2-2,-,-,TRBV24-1,TGTGCCACCAGTGGAGGGTCAAACACCGGGGAGCTGTTTTTT,CATSGGSNTGELFF
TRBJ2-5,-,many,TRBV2,TGTGCCAGCAGGGGGCGTGGGTACCAAGAGACCCAGTACTTC,CASRGRGYQETQYF
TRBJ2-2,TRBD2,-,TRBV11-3,TGTGCCAGCAGCCCCGGGAGGGCACGGGGCAACACCGGGGAGCTGTTTTTT,CASSPGRARGNTGELFF
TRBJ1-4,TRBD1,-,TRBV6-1,TGTGCCAGCAAGACAGGACAGGGGGATGAAAAACTGTTTTTT,CASKTGQGDEKLFF
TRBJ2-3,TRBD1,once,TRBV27,TGTGCCAGCAGTTGGGACAGCTCGGATACGCAGTATTTT,CASSWDSSDTQYF
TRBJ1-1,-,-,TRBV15,TGTGCCACCAGCATAGACACGGCCGGAGGGACTGAAGCTTTCTTT,CATSIDTAGGTEAFF
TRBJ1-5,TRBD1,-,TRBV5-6,TGTGCCAGCAGCTTCAGGGGGCGCGATCAGCCCCAGCATTTT,CASSFRGRDQPQHF
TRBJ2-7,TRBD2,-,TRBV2,TGTGCCAGCAGTGACGTCGGGGGGGTGATCTACGAGCAGTACTTC,CASSDVGGVIYEQYF
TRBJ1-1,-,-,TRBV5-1,TGCGCCAGCAGCTCTAATTCTGTGAACACTGAAGCTTTCTTT,CASSSNSVNTEAFF
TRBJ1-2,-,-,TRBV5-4,TGTGCCAGCAGCTCCAGACAGACGGTATATGGCTACACCTTC,CASSSRQTVYGYTF
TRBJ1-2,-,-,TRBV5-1,TGCGCCAGCAGCCCAGGGGCCTACGGGGGCTACACCTTC,CASSPGAYGGYTF
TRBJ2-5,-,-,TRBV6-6,TGTGCTACTTACCCCCCGCAGGGCGATGAGACCCAGTACTTC,CATYPPQGDETQYF
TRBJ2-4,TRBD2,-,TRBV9,TGTGCCAGCAGTACTTTGGCGGGGGGCCCTATAGCCAAAAACATTCAGTACTTC,CASSTLAGGPIAKNIQYF
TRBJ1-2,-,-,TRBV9,TGTGCCAGCAGCCCCTCGACGGATCCGGGGGGCTACACCTTC,CASSPSTDPGGYTF
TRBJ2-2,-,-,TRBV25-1,TGTGCCAGCAGTGAGCAAAGTGGAGGGGACGTGACCGGGGAGCTGTTTTTT,CASSEQSGGDVTGELFF
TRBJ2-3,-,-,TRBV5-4,TGTGCCAGCAGCTTGGAGGGGAACCGCCCAGATACGCAGTATTTT,CASSLEGNRPDTQYF
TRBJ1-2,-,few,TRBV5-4,TGTGCCAGCAGCTTGGAGGCAGGGATTGGCTACACCTTC,CASSLEAGIGYTF
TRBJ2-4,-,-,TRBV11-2,TGTGCCAGCAGCGTTTACGGCATTCAGTACTTC,CASSVYGIQYF
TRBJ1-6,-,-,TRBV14,TGTGCCAGCAGCCTGCTACTAGATTCACCCCTCCACTTT,CASSLLLDSPLHF
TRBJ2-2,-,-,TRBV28,TGTGCCAGCAGTTGGGGAGGGAACACCGGGGAGCTGTTTTTT,CASSWGGNTGELFF
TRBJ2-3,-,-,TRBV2,TGTGCCCAACGACGTGGAGGACGCACAGATACGCAGTATTTT,CAQRRGGRTDTQYF
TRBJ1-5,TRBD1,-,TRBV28,TGTGCCAGCAGTTCCGGGACAGGGGATAATCAGCCCCAGCATTTT,CASSSGTGDNQPQHF
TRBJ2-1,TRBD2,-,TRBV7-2,TGTGCCAGCAGCTTAGCGGCTAGCGGGGCGGAGTTCTTC,CASSLAASGAEFF
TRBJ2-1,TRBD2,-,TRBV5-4,TGTGCCAGCAGCCTTACTAGCGGTGGGCAGTTCTTC,CASSLTSGGQFF
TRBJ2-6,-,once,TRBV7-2,TGTGCCAGCAGCTTCCCTCGTGGGGCCAACGTCCTGACTTTC,CASSFPRGANVLTF
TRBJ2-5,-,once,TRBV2,TGTGCCAGCAGCGTACAAGAGACCCAGTACTTC,CASSVQETQYF
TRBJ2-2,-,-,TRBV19,TGTGCCAGTAGTATGTACGGTTCGAACACCGGGGAGCTGTTTTTT,CASSMYGSNTGELFF
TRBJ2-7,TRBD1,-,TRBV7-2,TGTGCCAGCAGCGGACAGGGTAACCCCTACGAGCAGTACTTC,CASSGQGNPYEQYF
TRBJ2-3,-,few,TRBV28,TGTGCCAGCAGTGCGGAGGACACAGATACGCAGTATTTT,CASSAEDTDTQYF
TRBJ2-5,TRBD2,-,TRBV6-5,TGTGCCAGCAGTTCCGGGACCGCGGGGGGGCGGGAGACCCAGTACTTC,CASSSGTAGGRETQYF
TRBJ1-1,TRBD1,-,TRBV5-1,TGCGCCAGCAGAACCGGGACAGGGGGTACTGAAGCTTTCTTT,CASRTGTGGTEAFF
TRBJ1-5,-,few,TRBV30,TGTGCCTGGAGTGTACCAGATTTCAATCAGCCCCAGCATTTT,CAWSVPDFNQPQHF
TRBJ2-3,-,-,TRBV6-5,TGTGCCAGCAGTTACTCCGGGCGACAAGGGGAACTTAAATATTTT,CASSYSGRQGELKYF
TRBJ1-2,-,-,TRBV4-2,TGTGCCAGCAGCCGTCGACTCCGAGAGGATGGCTACACCTTC,CASSRRLREDGYTF
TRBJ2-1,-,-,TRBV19,TGTGCCAGTAGTAGGTCAGGGTATGAGCAGTTCTTC,CASSRSGYEQFF
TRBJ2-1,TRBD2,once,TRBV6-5,TGTGCCAGCACCCGACTAGCGGAGGCGATCAATGAGCAGTTCTTC,CASTRLAEAINEQFF